A single sample gave rise to the 17 T cell receptor beta chains below, sequenced in a study of T cell responses to AZD1222 COVID-19 vaccine. Only in-frame clones appear in the TCRdb table, and some are missing; sequencing was by immunoSEQ multiplex PCR. The sample holds around 150,000 clones. Sequencing input: peripheral blood. Source of these receptors: an adult in good health.

CDR3 in amino acids: CASSRSPGLAGETQYF. The CDR3 DNA sequence: TGTGCCAGCAGCCGTTCCCCGGGACTAGCTGGGGAGACCCAGTACTTC. The V and J genes are TRBV27 and TRBJ2-5; 9 nucleotides match TRBD2. The length of the CDR3 is 16 residues. V trimming: 6 bases; J trimming: 5 bases; junction bases outside the gene matches: 13. Germline V gene sequence: CDR1 MNHEY, CDR2 SMNVEV (reference sequence).

The chain combines TRBV7-2 with TRBJ1-6, with D possibly matching TRBD1 (5 bases). V was trimmed by 1 base and J by 8 bases, leaving 9 bases between them. Germline V gene sequence: CDR1 SGHTA, CDR2 FQGNSA. The CDR3 spans 14 residues. The CDR3 protein is CASSLERDYSPLHF. In nucleotides, the CDR3 is TGTGCCAGCAGCTTAGAAAGGGACTATTCACCCCTCCACTTT.

J is TRBJ1-3 and V is TRBV18, with unresolved D. Trimming stripped 3 bases from V and 2 bases from J, with 17 bases between. CDR3 length: 17 amino acids. Germline values: CDR1 KGHSH, CDR2 LQKENI. This CDR3 reads CASSPSEGGKTGNTIYF. In DNA form, the CDR3 reads TGTGCCAGCTCACCTTCCGAGGGAGGGAAGACTGGAAACACCATATATTTT.

The rearrangement joins TRBV6-1 to TRBJ2-1; 11 nucleotides agree with TRBD1. The length of the CDR3 is 15 residues. CDR1 and CDR2 from the germline V gene are MNHNS and SASEGT. V lost 3 bases, J lost 5 bases, and 3 bases stayed unmatched. CDR3 protein: CASSDGQGADNEQFF. CDR3 nucleotide sequence: TGTGCCAGCAGTGACGGACAGGGGGCGGACAATGAGCAGTTCTTC.

The chain links TRBV21-1 to TRBJ1-5. TRBV21-1 is a listed pseudogene. The CDR3 extends over 14 amino acids. The CDR3 DNA is TGTGCCAGCAGCAAAAGGGTTGTCGGTCAGCCCCAGCATTTT. It yields the protein CASSKRVVGQPQHF.

This chain joins TRBV5-4 and TRBJ1-1; 7 bases map to TRBD1. With V trimmed by 4 bases and J by 2 bases, 5 bases remained unmatched. The CDR3 is 14 amino acids. The germline CDR1 and CDR2 sequences are SGHNT and YYREEE (reference sequence). This chain's CDR3 is CASSPTGRNTEAFF. CDR3 coding DNA: TGTGCCAGCAGCCCGACAGGGCGAAACACTGAAGCTTTCTTT.

The J gene is TRBJ1-2, the V gene TRBV9; perhaps TRBD1 as D (5 bases). The CDR3 extends over 13 amino acids. Germline V gene lookup returns CDR1 SGDLS and CDR2 YYNGEE. The V end was cut by 2 bases, the J end by 4 bases, with 9 bases between. CDR3 sequence reads: CASSVGGPYGYTF. As DNA, the CDR3 is TGTGCCAGCAGCGTTGGGGGTCCCTATGGCTACACCTTC.

V gene TRBV5-4 combines with J gene TRBJ1-2, with D perhaps matching TRBD1 (5 bases). Germline CDR1 is SGHNT and CDR2 is YYREEE (reference sequence). V lost 4 bases to trimming and J lost 5 bases, with 12 bases between them. CDR3 length: 13 residues. The CDR3 coding sequence is TGTGCCAGCAGCGGGGACCTAATATATGGCTACACCTTC. It encodes CASSGDLIYGYTF.

This clone ranks as medium-sized in terms of frequency. The chain has TRBV6-5 and TRBJ2-3; D is uncertain. Germline CDR1 is MNHEY and CDR2 is SVGAGI. V was pared by 5 bases and J by 0 bases, with 12 bases between. This CDR3 spans 15 amino acids. The CDR3 protein is CASSPFLGSTDTQYF. DNA for the CDR3: TGTGCCAGCAGTCCCTTCCTCGGCAGCACAGATACGCAGTATTTT.

The chain carries TRBV29-1 and TRBJ1-2; maybe TRBD1 (6 bases). The CDR3 covers 14 residues. Germline V gene data show CDR1 as SQVTM and CDR2 as ANQGSEA. Trimming cost V 7 bases and J 2 bases, with 17 bases left between them. CDR3 nucleotides: TGCAGCGCGTACCCGGGGGGCCGGAACTATGGCTACACCTTC. Its translation: CSAYPGGRNYGYTF.

The chain links TRBV28 to TRBJ2-5; tentatively, D is TRBD2 (6 bases). The CDR3 is 16 amino acids. V lost 1 base, J lost 5 bases, and 17 bases lay in between. Germline CDR1 and CDR2: MDHEN and SYDVKM. CDR3 in DNA: TGTGCCAGCAGTTTATTGGGACCTAGGGAGGTCGAGACCCAGTACTTC. This encodes CASSLLGPREVETQYF.

V is TRBV11-2 and J is TRBJ1-1; 8 bases align to TRBD1. The V gene's germline CDR1 is SGHAT and CDR2 FQNNGV. The trim removed 1 base at V and 6 bases at J, leaving 7 bases unmatched. The CDR3 contains 15 residues. Here the CDR3 DNA reads TGTGCCAGCAGCTTAGCTTTACAGGGGGTCCCTGAAGCTTTCTTT. This codes for CASSLALQGVPEAFF.

The genes are TRBV7-2 and TRBJ1-1; D is ambiguous. CDR3 length equals 13 residues. CDR1 is SGHTA, CDR2 FQGNSA, per germline. V shed 3 bases and J shed 8 bases, with 13 bases lying between them. This CDR3 is CASSLLPGVEAFF. The CDR3 nucleotides are TGTGCCAGCAGCTTGCTTCCCGGTGTGGAAGCTTTCTTT.

The chain is built from TRBV6-6 and TRBJ2-3; 9 positions match TRBD1. This CDR3 spans 15 amino acids. The junction had 1 base not matched to a gene; V was cut back by 2 bases and J by 1 base. Germline assignment: CDR1 MNHNY and CDR2 SVGAGI (reference sequence). CDR3 bases: TGTGCCAGCAGTTACGGGACAGGGCGCACAGATACGCAGTATTTT. The encoded protein is CASSYGTGRTDTQYF.

Here the CDR3 reads CASSLVGQGFTEAFF. CDR3 bases: TGTGCCAGCAGCTTAGTGGGACAGGGTTTCACTGAAGCTTTCTTT. This chain connects TRBV7-2 to TRBJ1-1; 9 bases agree with TRBD1. Per the germline V gene, CDR1 is SGHTA and CDR2 is FQGNSA. This CDR3 contains 15 residues. Trimming removed 1 base from V and 4 bases from J; junction bases left unmatched: 4.

The chain uses TRBV7-2 and TRBJ1-2; D is unclear. CDR3 size: 13 residues. Trimming pared 5 bases from V and 2 bases from J, leaving 9 bases between. Germline V gene sequence: CDR1 SGHTA, CDR2 FQGNSA. CDR3 in DNA: TGTGCCAGCAGCCTCACAGCGAACTATGGCTACACCTTC. As protein: CASSLTANYGYTF.

The chain couples TRBV5-8 to TRBJ2-1; D gene unclear. This CDR3 region has 14 residues. V was cut by 0 bases and J by 4 bases, with 8 bases left in between. The V gene's germline CDR1 is SGHTS and CDR2 YDEGEE. CDR3 sequence reads: CASSLDRVYNEQFF. DNA of the CDR3: TGTGCCAGCAGCTTGGACAGAGTGTACAATGAGCAGTTCTTC.